The 5 T cell receptor delta chains below come from one sample, sequenced in a study of γδ T cells in repeated Plasmodium falciparum infection. TCRdb reprocessed the multiplex PCR reads using CATT. The sample holds some 100,000 delta-chain clones, roughly 1.4% seen once. Bulk repertoires came from Vgamma9/Vdelta2+ or Vdelta2-negative gammadelta T cells flow-sorted from PBMC. Sequenced material: gamma-delta T cells from blood. These TCRs come from a pool of human donors (malaria-infected and uninfected, not separated).

This clone appeared a few times. A far larger clone is a single base away, which makes a read error likely. The sample contains more than one DNA sequence encoding this CDR3. A V gene of TRDV2 was called, but no J gene was assigned; TRDD3, the table's D call, was not compared with the DNA. Germline V gives CDR1 GEAIGNYY, CDR2 EKD. The CDR3 extends over 21 amino acids. The CDR3 bases are TGTGCCTGTGACGCAGTCCTCGACGTACTGGATTCGTCAAAGCAGGGGACCAAGCTCATCTTT. Translated: CACDAVLDVLDSSKQGTKLIF.

On this clone itself: The mismatch at residue 9 between this DNA's translation and the TCRdb protein of a much larger clone likely reflects a read error; the protein shown is translated from the DNA. V usage is TRDV2 and J usage is TRDJ1, with D tentatively TRDD3 (5 bases). Matching the DNA to germline supplied the J gene, which TCRdb does not give. Germline V lookup: CDR1 GEAIGNYY, CDR2 EKD. Trimming took off 0 bases at V and 4 bases at J, with 11 bases between the two ends. The CDR3 has 14 residues. Here the CDR3 DNA reads TGTGCCTGTGACACCGTTTCAGGGATCGATAAACTCATCTTT. Protein: CACDTVSGIDKLIF.

Turning to this clone: Given a far larger clone just one base away, this is likely a sequencing read error. The same CDR3 also results from other DNA sequences found in this sample. V gene TRDV2 combines with J gene TRDJ3, with D tentatively TRDD3 (5 bases). The J gene, left out of TCRdb, was set here by checking the DNA against germline. Germline loops: CDR1 GEAIGNYY, CDR2 EKD. The CDR3 covers 16 residues. The germline V and J ends were trimmed by 4 bases and 0 bases, with 9 bases remaining between them. The CDR3 nucleotides read TGTGCCTGTGATGGGTGGGGCTCCTGGGACACCCGACAGATGTTTTTC. Its protein product is CACDGWGSWDTRQMFF.

This clone was counted a few times. Only one base separates this from a far larger clonotype, so it likely reflects a read error. The chain employs TRDV1 and TRDJ1; 9 positions match TRDD3. Here the J gene came from matching the DNA to germline, since TCRdb omits it. The V and J ends lost 4 bases and 0 bases, in that order; junction bases with no gene match: 27. The germline gives CDR1 TSWWSYY, CDR2 QGS. CDR3 length equals 23 residues. CDR3 coding DNA: TGTGCTCTTGGGGCCCCCATTCCGGGTCATCATGGATCTGGGGGATCGTACACCGATAAACTCATCTTT. Translating it yields CALGAPIPGHHGSGGSYTDKLIF.

This clone was counted only a few times. TCRdb lists the protein of a much larger clone for this DNA, which differs at residue 11, so this is likely a read error; the protein given here is translated from the DNA itself. This rearrangement joins TRDV1 to TRDJ1, with D possibly TRDD3 on 5 matching bases. TCRdb leaves out the J gene; it was filled in here by matching the DNA to germline. Germline V gives CDR1 TSWWSYY, CDR2 QGS. This CDR3 is built from 19 residues. V was cut by 0 bases and J by 0 bases, with 20 bases left in between. The CDR3 loop is CALGELYNSDRGYTDKLIF. The CDR3 nucleotides read TGTGCTCTTGGGGAACTTTATAACTCGGACCGGGGGTACACCGATAAACTCATCTTT.